The 9 T cell receptor beta chains below come from one sample, sequenced in a study of cytomegalovirus exposure and HLA in healthy donors. The PCR used 60 Vbeta and 13 Jbeta primers. TCRdb's table, derived via immunoSEQ multiplex PCR, lists solely in-frame clones and lacks some. Its clone listing holds about 130,000 clones. The sequenced sample was PBMCs. The source is a man aged 25-40 years in good health and CMV-seronegative.

The chain joins TRBV6-5 to TRBJ1-2, with D tentatively TRBD1 (6 bases). Germline values: CDR1 MNHEY, CDR2 SVGAGI. Trimming took 4 bases from V and 8 from J, leaving 17 bases between them. The CDR3 spans 14 residues. CDR3 residues: CASSSLDSKQGYTF. The DNA for the CDR3 is TGTGCCAGCAGTTCCTTGGACAGTAAGCAAGGCTACACCTTC.

The gene calls are TRBV11-3 and TRBJ2-1, with 8 bases fitting TRBD2. This CDR3 is 16 amino acids long. V lost 1 base to trimming and J lost 8 bases; unmatched junction nucleotides: 10. Germline CDR1 and CDR2: SGHNT and YENEEA. This CDR3 is CASSLGGSGRSHEQFF. The CDR3 nucleotides are TGTGCCAGCAGCTTAGGGGGCAGCGGGAGATCCCATGAGCAGTTCTTC.

The chain links TRBV5-1 to TRBJ2-3; 9 nucleotides line up with TRBD1. The germline V gene has CDR1 SGHRS and CDR2 YFSETQ. V lost 0 bases, J lost 3 bases, and 2 bases stayed unmatched. The CDR3 covers 15 residues. The CDR3, as DNA: TGCGCCAGCAGCTTGGAGGACAGGGGTACAGATACGCAGTATTTT. Protein product: CASSLEDRGTDTQYF.

The chain recombines TRBV25-1 with TRBJ1-2, with D possibly TRBD1 on 5 matching bases. CDR1 and CDR2 (germline): MGHDK, SYGVNS. The V gene lost 6 bases and the J gene lost 2 bases, with 13 bases spanning the gap. The CDR3 has 14 residues. CDR3 protein: CASRGGGENYGYTF. Written as DNA, the CDR3 is TGTGCCAGCAGGGGGGGTGGGGAAAACTATGGCTACACCTTC.

The V call is TRBV4-2, the J call TRBJ1-2; 10 bases align to TRBD1. This CDR3 has 16 amino acids. Per the germline V gene, CDR1 is LGHNA and CDR2 is YNFKEQ. V was pared by 1 base and J by 2 bases, with 4 bases of the junction left unmatched. This CDR3 reads CASSQGWTGGNYGYTF. The CDR3 nucleotides read TGTGCCAGCAGCCAAGGTTGGACAGGGGGGAACTATGGCTACACCTTC.

V is TRBV27 and J is TRBJ2-2; D might be TRBD2 (6 bases). Germline V gene sequence: CDR1 MNHEY, CDR2 SMNVEV (reference sequence). CDR3 length: 15 residues. The V gene lost 6 bases and the J gene lost 3 bases, with 14 bases spanning the gap. CDR3 in amino acids: CASSLSAGYTGELFF. In nucleotides, the CDR3 is TGTGCCAGCAGCTTGAGCGCGGGGTACACCGGGGAGCTGTTTTTT.

The rearrangement joins TRBV10-3 to TRBJ1-1, with 10 bases fitting TRBD1. This CDR3 is 14 amino acids long. Unmatched junction bases numbered 7, after V lost 4 bases and J lost 8 bases. Germline-derived CDR1 and CDR2 are ENHRY and SYGVKD. The CDR3 coding sequence is TGTGCCATCAGTGGCCGGGACAGGGGTCCCGAAGCTTTCTTT. Amino acids: CAISGRDRGPEAFF.

The chain links TRBV30 to TRBJ1-1, with D perhaps matching TRBD1 (6 bases). The CDR3 covers 13 residues. Germline lookup yields CDR1 GTSNPN and CDR2 SVGIG (reference sequence). Between the trimmed V and J ends, which lost 0 bases and 10 bases, there was a span of 15 bases. The CDR3 sequence is CAWSVWGTSRAFF. In DNA, the CDR3 is TGTGCCTGGAGTGTATGGGGGACATCACGAGCTTTCTTT.

The chain has TRBV5-6 and TRBJ2-5, with 9 bases matching TRBD1. The J call may be incorrect, as the DNA end agrees better with TRBJ2-7. The CDR3 consists of 14 residues. CDR1 and CDR2 from the germline V gene are SGHDT and YYEEEE. CDR3 amino acids: CASSFGTGSREQYF. As DNA, the CDR3 is TGTGCCAGCAGCTTCGGGACAGGGTCCCGCGAGCAGTACTTC.